These 21 T cell receptor beta chains share one sample of origin, sequenced in a study of OX40 agonist ivuxolimab in advanced cancers. Sequencing used immunoSEQ multiplex PCR; TCRdb keeps in-frame clones, though not all of them. The sample includes 40,000 to 60,000 clones, just over 85% of them seen just once. Specimen: CD4+ or CD8+ T cells sorted from blood, collected in a trial of the OX40 agonist ivuxolimab. All receptors derive from an adult with an advanced solid tumor such as melanoma, head and neck, liver or kidney cancer.

This sequence joins TRBV5-4 and TRBJ1-2; D is ambiguous. The CDR3 spans 13 residues. Trimming removed 0 bases at V and 5 bases at J, with 8 bases between. Germline CDR1 SGHNT, CDR2 YYREEE (reference sequence). The CDR3 region is CASSLVLGYGYTF. The CDR3 DNA sequence: TGTGCCAGCAGCTTGGTTTTAGGTTATGGCTACACCTTC.

The CDR3 spells CASSLARPNTGELFF. CDR3 coding DNA: TGTGCCAGCAGCTTAGCGCGACCCAACACCGGGGAGCTGTTTTTT. V is TRBV7-2 and J is TRBJ2-2; D uncertain. Trimming removed 0 bases at V and 2 bases at J, with 7 bases between. CDR3 length: 15 residues. The V gene's germline CDR1 is SGHTA and CDR2 FQGNSA.

The chain combines TRBV10-3 with TRBJ2-3; 8 nucleotides agree with TRBD1. CDR1 is ENHRY, CDR2 SYGVKD, per germline. J lost 1 base, V lost 7 bases, and 1 base had no gene match. The CDR3 runs to 13 residues. CDR3 sequence reads: CAINRGGTDTQYF. DNA of the CDR3: TGTGCCATCAACAGGGGGGGCACAGATACGCAGTATTTT.

V and J are TRBV6-5 and TRBJ2-7; 7 bases map to TRBD1. The CDR3 loop spans 13 amino acids. With 4 bases clipped from V and 5 bases from J, the junction kept 5 bases outside the gene matches. The germline CDR1 and CDR2 sequences are MNHEY and SVGAGI. The CDR3 DNA reads TGTGCCAGCAGTTGGGACAGCATTGACGAGCAGTACTTC. Translating gives CASSWDSIDEQYF.

The V call is TRBV4-2, the J call TRBJ1-4, with D perhaps TRBD1 (6 bases). Germline CDR1 and CDR2: LGHNA and YNFKEQ. V gave up 5 bases and J gave up 7 bases, with 17 bases separating them. CDR3 length: 15 amino acids. In DNA form, the CDR3 reads TGTGCCAGCAGCTCACGGGCATTAGGGGGTGAAAAACTGTTTTTT. It encodes CASSSRALGGEKLFF.

This clone was recorded once. This chain links TRBV27 with TRBJ1-6; D is ambiguous. V was cut by 0 bases and J by 7 bases, with 7 bases left in between. This CDR3 spans 14 amino acids. The germline V gene encodes CDR1 MNHEY and CDR2 SMNVEV (reference sequence). The CDR3 DNA reads as TGTGCCAGCAGTTTATCTCCGGAAAATTCACCCCTCCACTTT. It is translated as CASSLSPENSPLHF.

V gene TRBV28 combines with J gene TRBJ2-3; 8 bases line up with TRBD1. The CDR3 extends over 15 amino acids. Looked up from germline, CDR1 is MDHEN and CDR2 is SYDVKM. V shed 5 bases and J 4 bases; nucleotides not matched to a gene: 8. In DNA form, the CDR3 reads TGTGCCAGCAGTCCGGACAGGGTTGGTGCAGATACGCAGTATTTT. Translated: CASSPDRVGADTQYF.

The genes are TRBV6-5 and TRBJ2-1, with 11 nucleotides matching TRBD2. The CDR3 spans 14 residues. Germline CDR1 is MNHEY and CDR2 is SVGAGI. Trimming took 5 bases from V and 7 from J; bases not matched to a gene: 4. CDR3 sequence: CASSPLAGDNEQFF. The CDR3 region has the DNA TGTGCCAGCAGTCCACTAGCGGGAGATAATGAGCAGTTCTTC.

The V gene is TRBV7-2, the J gene TRBJ1-3; D may be TRBD1 (5 bases). The CDR3 extends over 15 amino acids. The V gene's germline CDR1 is SGHTA and CDR2 FQGNSA. Trimming left V 5 bases short and J 3 bases short, with 14 bases between. CDR3: CASSPGGGYGNTIYF. The CDR3 bases are TGTGCCAGCAGCCCTGGGGGGGGGTATGGAAACACCATATATTTT.

This clone showed up just once. The chain is built from TRBV6-5 and TRBJ1-5; no firm D call. This CDR3 has 15 amino acids. Trimming removed 6 bases from V and 0 bases from J, with 12 bases in between. Germline V gene lookup returns CDR1 MNHEY and CDR2 SVGAGI. Written as DNA, the CDR3 is TGTGCCAGCAGCCCTCGGGGAAGTAGCAATCAGCCCCAGCATTTT. Translating it yields CASSPRGSSNQPQHF.

The chain carries TRBV28 and TRBJ2-1, with 9 bases that match TRBD2. Trimming took 6 bases from V and 6 from J; bases not matched to a gene: 9. Germline CDR1 and CDR2: MDHEN and SYDVKM. This CDR3 has 15 residues. This CDR3 reads CASSSGGLAPNEQFF. The CDR3 bases are TGTGCCAGCAGCTCCGGGGGACTAGCTCCCAATGAGCAGTTCTTC.

The V and J genes are TRBV5-1 and TRBJ1-1; D is perhaps TRBD1 (5 bases). Germline V lookup: CDR1 SGHRS, CDR2 YFSETQ. This CDR3 has 15 residues. V lost 4 bases, J lost 2 bases, and 15 bases lay in between. Here the CDR3 reads CASSPSGLSNTEAFF. The DNA of the CDR3 is TGCGCCAGCAGCCCGTCGGGACTCTCTAACACTGAAGCTTTCTTT.

V usage is TRBV6-4 and J usage is TRBJ2-7, with 8 bases lining up with TRBD1. Germline V gives CDR1 MRHNA, CDR2 SNTAGT. The CDR3 sequence is 13 residues long. J lost 5 bases, V lost 6 bases, and 6 bases had no gene match. CDR3 nucleotides: TGTGCCAGCAGCAAGACAGGGGCCGACGAGCAGTACTTC. The encoded protein is CASSKTGADEQYF.

V and J are TRBV5-6 and TRBJ1-4; a possible D gene is TRBD1 (6 bases). V dropped 4 bases and J dropped 7 bases, with 14 bases sitting between them. The CDR3 is made up of 14 amino acids. Per germline, CDR1 SGHDT and CDR2 YYEEEE. CDR3 sequence: CASSKTGFGEKLFF. CDR3 nucleotide sequence: TGTGCCAGCAGCAAAACAGGGTTCGGTGAAAAACTGTTTTTT.

V and J are TRBV6-1 and TRBJ1-5, with a possible D match to TRBD1 (5 bases). The CDR3 consists of 15 residues. The germline V gene has CDR1 MNHNS and CDR2 SASEGT. Deletions cut 3 bases from V and 1 base from J, with 10 bases between. The CDR3 sequence is CASSDGGGSNQPQHF. CDR3 DNA: TGTGCCAGCAGTGACGGCGGGGGGAGCAATCAGCCCCAGCATTTT.

J is TRBJ1-6 and V is TRBV19; the match to TRBD1 covers 7 bases. Germline V gene sequence: CDR1 LNHDA, CDR2 SQIVND (reference sequence). V lost 3 bases and J lost 0; bases outside the gene matches: 8. The CDR3 extends over 18 amino acids. CDR3 residues: CASSISSGGSSYNSPLHF. CDR3 nucleotide sequence: TGTGCCAGTAGTATTTCTTCAGGGGGAAGCTCCTATAATTCACCCCTCCACTTT.

This chain links TRBV2 with TRBJ2-4; 7 bases map to TRBD2. Germline V gives CDR1 SNHLY, CDR2 FYNNEI. V was clipped by 5 bases and J by 0 bases; unmatched bases: 4. The CDR3 loop spans 15 amino acids. The CDR3 protein is CASSWEGEAKNIQYF. The DNA for the CDR3 is TGTGCCAGCAGTTGGGAGGGTGAAGCCAAAAACATTCAGTACTTC.

This sequence joins TRBV10-2 and TRBJ2-1, with D perhaps matching TRBD1 (6 bases). V lost 8 bases and J 2 bases, leaving 7 bases between the germline ends. The CDR3 length is 12 residues. Germline CDR1 is WSHSY and CDR2 is SAAADI. Written as DNA, the CDR3 is TGCGCCAGCCGGGACACCTACAATGAGCAGTTCTTC. Amino acids: CASRDTYNEQFF.

V is TRBV27 and J is TRBJ1-2; D is perhaps TRBD1 (5 bases). The V end was cut by 5 bases, the J end by 3 bases, with 22 bases between. Germline assignment: CDR1 MNHEY and CDR2 SMNVEV (reference sequence). The CDR3 totals 17 residues. This CDR3 reads CASSPRQTSDVDYGYTF. CDR3 sequence (DNA): TGTGCCAGCAGTCCTCGACAGACCTCAGACGTAGACTATGGCTACACCTTC.

This clone was seen only once. The gene calls are TRBV9 and TRBJ1-2; a possible D gene is TRBD1 (5 bases). This CDR3 spans 14 amino acids. V lost 0 bases, J lost 4 bases, and 10 bases lay in between. Germline values: CDR1 SGDLS, CDR2 YYNGEE. The CDR3 region has the DNA TGTGCCAGCAGCGTAGGGACGGGACTCTATGGCTACACCTTC. Its translation is CASSVGTGLYGYTF.

The CDR3 here is CASRSGQGRQDEQFF. The CDR3 DNA reads as TGTGCCAGTCGGAGCGGACAGGGACGGCAGGATGAGCAGTTCTTC. This chain joins TRBV19 and TRBJ2-1; TRBD1 matches at 8 bases. The CDR3 covers 15 residues. Germline CDR1 is LNHDA and CDR2 is SQIVND (reference sequence). J lost 8 bases, V lost 8 bases, and 14 bases had no gene match.